This TCR beta chain appears in the sequencing data of a study of blood T cell repertoires in COVID-19. Study at large: Whether acute or convalescent, the COVID-19 samples came from the United States, Italy and Spain.

Produced via immunoSEQ multiplex PCR; TCRdb's table is partial and in-frame only. This sample yields some 700,000 clones, of which 85% to 90% are seen a single time; under 0.3% belongs to the top ten. Sequenced input: peripheral blood. This clonotype was sampled from a woman aged 18-29 years with acute or convalescent COVID-19.

The CDR3 is CAWSGPGAEAFF. In DNA, the CDR3 is TGTGCCTGGAGTGGCCCGGGAGCAGAAGCTTTCTTT. This chain joins TRBV30 and TRBJ1-1; no clear D. Looked up from germline, CDR1 is GTSNPN and CDR2 is SVGIG (reference sequence). Trimming took 1 base from V and 8 from J, leaving 11 bases between them. The CDR3 extends over 12 amino acids.